This TCR beta chain was identified during a study of OX40 agonist ivuxolimab in advanced cancers. CDR1 and CDR2 from the germline V gene are SGHDN and FVKESK. The CDR3 runs to 15 residues. The V gene lost 1 base and the J gene lost 0 bases, with 9 bases spanning the gap. Profiling relied on immunoSEQ multiplex PCR, and the TCRdb table lists in-frame clones only, not all of them. The profile shows tens of thousands of clones, 75% to 90% of them singletons. This chain connects TRBV14 to TRBJ1-1, with D hard to call. Sequences were derived from CD4+ or CD8+ T cells sorted from blood, sampled in a trial of the OX40 agonist ivuxolimab. This sequence originates from an adult with an advanced solid tumor such as melanoma, head and neck, liver or kidney cancer. The CDR3 reads CASSQVSVMNTEAFF. CDR3 nucleotide sequence: TGTGCCAGCAGCCAAGTTTCAGTCATGAACACTGAAGCTTTCTTT.